These 21 T cell receptor beta chains came from one sample sequenced in a study of blood T cell repertoires in COVID-19. Only in-frame clones appear in the TCRdb table, and some are missing; sequencing was by immunoSEQ multiplex PCR. Of around 100,000 clones in the sample, roughly nine tenths were seen once. Sequencing was done on a sample of peripheral blood. Receptors were obtained from a man in his forties or fifties with acute or convalescent COVID-19.

This chain's CDR3 is CASSSPQGRNTEAFF. As DNA, the CDR3 is TGTGCCAGCAGCTCGCCACAGGGTAGGAACACTGAAGCTTTCTTT. This sequence joins TRBV11-3 and TRBJ1-1, with a weak D call TRBD1 (6 bases). The V end was cut by 4 bases, the J end by 1 base, with 13 bases between. Germline CDR1 and CDR2: SGHNT and YENEEA. This CDR3 is 15 amino acids long.

V gene TRBV7-2 combines with J gene TRBJ2-1; 10 bases align to TRBD2. CDR3 length equals 15 residues. V shed 3 bases and J 9 bases; nucleotides not matched to a gene: 8. Germline loops: CDR1 SGHTA, CDR2 FQGNSA. The CDR3 coding sequence is TGTGCCAGCAGCTTTTCCCTAGCGGGAGAGGTTGAGCAGTTCTTC. Amino acids: CASSFSLAGEVEQFF.

This clone was counted a few times. This chain uses TRBV5-1 with TRBJ1-1; 7 nucleotides match TRBD1. This CDR3 comprises 13 residues. Germline CDR1 SGHRS, CDR2 YFSETQ. CDR3 residues: CATSDRMNTEAFF. The CDR3 DNA reads TGCGCGACTTCGGACAGGATGAACACTGAAGCTTTCTTT.

This sequence joins TRBV3-1 (or the pseudogene TRBV3-2) and TRBJ2-3, with D hard to call. This CDR3 has 20 residues. Trimming left V 0 bases short and J 2 bases short, with 24 bases between. CDR1 is LGHDT, CDR2 YNNKEL, per germline (reference sequence). The CDR3 bases are TGTGCCAGCAGCCAAGAGAAGGAGCTTTCCGACGGAAGAGACACAGATACGCAGTATTTT. It specifies CASSQEKELSDGRDTDTQYF.

This sequence joins TRBV10-3 and TRBJ1-5; 8 bases map to TRBD1. Germline V gene sequence: CDR1 ENHRY, CDR2 SYGVKD. The CDR3 is 13 amino acids. The V segment lost 8 bases and the J segment 5 bases; nucleotides outside the gene matches: 5. CDR3 sequence reads: CAIGQGMDQPQHF. The CDR3 region has the DNA TGTGCCATCGGACAGGGTATGGATCAGCCCCAGCATTTT.

The table lists this clone with a few counts. The V and J genes are TRBV19 and TRBJ2-1; no clear D gene. CDR3 length: 13 amino acids. The germline V and J ends were trimmed by 6 bases and 5 bases, with 11 bases remaining between them. Germline V gene data show CDR1 as LNHDA and CDR2 as SQIVND (reference sequence). Here the CDR3 reads CASRPSTNNEQFF. The CDR3 DNA sequence: TGTGCCAGTAGGCCCTCTACTAACAATGAGCAGTTCTTC.

The CDR3 DNA reads TGTGCCAGCTCACCAAGCGGGAGGGCATACAATGAGCAGTTCTTC. It yields the protein CASSPSGRAYNEQFF. The chain joins TRBV18 to TRBJ2-1; 10 bases align to TRBD2. Germline assignment: CDR1 KGHSH and CDR2 LQKENI. The CDR3 loop spans 15 amino acids. V lost 2 bases and J lost 4; bases outside the gene matches: 2. The full variable domain, in which reference TRBV18 and TRBJ2-1 provide the parts outside the CDR3, is NAGVMQNPRHLVRRRGQEARLRCSPMKGHSHVYWYRQLPEEGLKFMVYLQKENIIDESGMPKERFSAEFPKEGPSILRIQQVVRGDSAAYFCASSPSGRAYNEQFFGPGTRLTVL.

V usage is TRBV5-6 and J usage is TRBJ1-2, with D unclear. V was trimmed by 3 bases and J by 3 bases, leaving 3 bases between them. The CDR3 covers 11 residues. Germline values: CDR1 SGHDT, CDR2 YYEEEE. The CDR3 protein is CASSSDYGYTF. CDR3 nucleotide sequence: TGTGCCAGCAGCTCGGACTATGGCTACACCTTC. The whole variable domain, filled in from reference TRBV5-6 and TRBJ1-2, reads DAGVTQSPTHLIKTRGQQVTLRCSPKSGHDTVSWYQQALGQGPQFIFQYYEEEERQRGNFPDRFSGHQFPNYSSELNVNALLLGDSALYLCASSSDYGYTFGSGTRLTVV.

The V and J genes are TRBV30 and TRBJ2-1; TRBD2 aligns across 7 bases. Germline V gives CDR1 GTSNPN, CDR2 SVGIG (reference sequence). The CDR3 spans 15 residues. Losses at the gene ends were 2 bases for V and 4 bases for J; bases not matched to a gene: 8. The CDR3 sequence is CAWSRTGTIYNEQFF. DNA for the CDR3: TGTGCCTGGAGTAGAACCGGGACTATTTACAATGAGCAGTTCTTC.

The V call is TRBV30, the J call TRBJ2-1; 12 bases agree with TRBD2. Losses at the gene ends were 2 bases for V and 6 bases for J; bases not matched to a gene: 8. Germline V gene data show CDR1 as GTSNPN and CDR2 as SVGIG (reference sequence). The CDR3 is made up of 16 amino acids. This chain's CDR3 is CAWSLTSGRWGNEQFF. In nucleotides, the CDR3 is TGTGCCTGGAGTCTAACTAGCGGGAGGTGGGGCAATGAGCAGTTCTTC.

The chain links TRBV5-1 to TRBJ1-2, with 9 nucleotides matching TRBD1. The CDR3 is made up of 14 amino acids. Losses at the gene ends were 4 bases for V and 2 bases for J; bases not matched to a gene: 3. CDR1 is SGHRS, CDR2 YFSETQ, per germline. This CDR3 reads CASSVGQGNYGYTF. The DNA of the CDR3 is TGCGCCAGCAGCGTGGGACAGGGCAACTATGGCTACACCTTC.

V is TRBV19 and J is TRBJ2-5; TRBD1 agrees at 10 bases. This CDR3 is built from 16 residues. Trimming removed 5 bases from V and 7 bases from J; junction bases left unmatched: 13. Germline lookup yields CDR1 LNHDA and CDR2 SQIVND (reference sequence). In nucleotides, the CDR3 is TGTGCCAGTAGTGACTTTCGGGACAGGGGCGCTGGGACCCAGTACTTC. This sequence encodes CASSDFRDRGAGTQYF.

The genes are TRBV7-9 and TRBJ2-1; 7 bases map to TRBD2. Trimming cost V 5 bases and J 9 bases; bases outside gene matches: 10. Looked up from germline, CDR1 is SEHNR and CDR2 is FQNEAQ (reference sequence). The CDR3 runs to 14 residues. The DNA for the CDR3 is TGTGCCAGCAGCCCTAGACTAGCTAAGGGTGAGCAGTTCTTC. Amino acids: CASSPRLAKGEQFF.

The rearrangement links TRBV7-8 to TRBJ2-7; TRBD1 matches 11 bases. V was clipped by 1 base and J by 7 bases; unmatched bases: 3. The CDR3 consists of 14 residues. Germline V CDR1 and CDR2: SGHVS, FQNEAQ. The CDR3 sequence: CASSLGDRGDEQYF. The CDR3, as DNA: TGTGCCAGCAGCTTAGGGGACAGGGGGGATGAGCAGTACTTC.

The chain has TRBV3-1 (or the pseudogene TRBV3-2) and TRBJ2-5; TRBD1 aligns across 8 bases. This CDR3 contains 14 residues. Germline CDR1 LGHDT, CDR2 YNNKEL (reference sequence). After removal of 3 bases from V and 4 bases from J, the junction contained 4 bases not matched to a gene. The CDR3 DNA is TGTGCCAGCAGCCAGAGAGGGACAGGAGAGACCCAGTACTTC. It encodes CASSQRGTGETQYF.

The V and J genes are TRBV5-1 and TRBJ2-5; no definite D call. CDR3 length: 12 amino acids. V was shortened by 0 bases and J by 5 bases, with 5 bases between the two germline ends. Germline-derived CDR1 and CDR2 are SGHRS and YFSETQ. The chain's CDR3 is CASSLALETQYF. As DNA, the CDR3 is TGCGCCAGCAGCTTGGCCTTGGAGACCCAGTACTTC.

CDR3 nucleotide sequence: TGTGCCAGCAGTGAACCGTTCCGGGTTACGCAGTATTTT. Its translation is CASSEPFRVTQYF. The chain employs TRBV2 and TRBJ2-3, with no clear D. The length of the CDR3 is 13 residues. V was shortened by 2 bases and J by 8 bases, with 11 bases between the two germline ends. CDR1 is SNHLY, CDR2 FYNNEI, per germline.

This chain joins TRBV24-1 and TRBJ2-7; D possibly corresponds to TRBD2 (5 bases). Germline V gene sequence: CDR1 KGHDR, CDR2 SFDVKD. V gave up 0 bases and J gave up 0 bases, with 8 bases separating them. CDR3 length: 15 residues. The CDR3 DNA sequence: TGTGCCACCAGTGATTTGACGGGAAGCTCCTACGAGCAGTACTTC. This sequence encodes CATSDLTGSSYEQYF.

This clone was recorded once. The chain carries TRBV18 and TRBJ1-5; D perhaps matches TRBD1 (5 bases). Germline loops: CDR1 KGHSH, CDR2 LQKENI. This CDR3 is 15 amino acids long. Trimming cost V 2 bases and J 7 bases, with 15 bases left between them. The CDR3: CASSPGTPGRQPQHF. The CDR3 region has the DNA TGTGCCAGCTCACCAGGGACGCCGGGGAGGCAGCCCCAGCATTTT.

In its sample, this clone was seen a few times. V is TRBV4-1 and J is TRBJ1-1, with 7 bases aligning to TRBD1. The J segment lost 5 bases and the V segment lost 3 bases, leaving 6 bases of the junction unmatched. Germline lookup yields CDR1 MGHRA and CDR2 YSYEKL. This CDR3 comprises 14 residues. The CDR3 nucleotides read TGCGCCAGCAGCCAGGTAACAGGGGTGACTGAAGCTTTCTTT. Protein sequence: CASSQVTGVTEAFF.

Only one count was recorded for this clone. CDR3 loop: CAWSGGTWGRQGITDTQYF. In DNA, the CDR3 is TGTGCCTGGAGTGGTGGCACCTGGGGAAGACAGGGGATCACAGATACGCAGTATTTT. The V and J genes are TRBV30 and TRBJ2-3; TRBD1 matches at 8 bases. The V and J ends lost 1 base and 2 bases, in that order; junction bases with no gene match: 17. CDR3 length: 19 residues. Germline V gene sequence: CDR1 GTSNPN, CDR2 SVGIG (reference sequence).